This T cell receptor beta chain was observed in a study of blood T cell repertoires in COVID-19. The overall study: Samples representing acute and convalescent COVID-19 were sourced from the United States, Italy and Spain. The cDNA or gDNA used as material had been derived from T cells, B-cell-depleted T cells, or PBMCs.

Under the authors' procedure: How many nucleated cells were present was estimated from reference gene primer amplification. Assay used: immunoSEQ multiplex PCR; TCRdb lists only in-frame clones, some missing. From that table come the V and J calls and clone size; the DNA was used to work out D and trimming. The sample consists of about 22,000 clones, over 70% of them appearing once. There are 14 residues in the CDR3. Germline values: CDR1 SGHTA, CDR2 FQGNSA. With V trimmed by 8 bases and J by 3 bases, 7 bases remained unmatched. The specimen sequenced was peripheral blood. The rearrangement links TRBV7-2 to TRBJ2-7, with 10 bases lining up with TRBD1. The TCR was taken from an older man with active or convalescent COVID-19. CDR3 region: CASRRDRGFYEQYF. As DNA, the CDR3 is TGTGCCAGCCGCCGGGACAGGGGCTTCTACGAGCAGTACTTC. The full variable domain, with the rest looked up from reference TRBV7-2 and TRBJ2-7, is GAGVSQSPSNKVTEKGKDVELRCDPISGHTALYWYRQSLGQGLEFLIYFQGNSAPDKSGLPSDRFSAERTGGSVSTLTIQRTQQEDSAVYLCASRRDRGFYEQYFGPGTRLTVT.